A single sample is the source of the 8 T cell receptor beta chains below, sequenced in a study of T cells after yellow fever vaccination. TCRdb analysed the 5' RACE reads with MiXCR anew, one entry per CDR3 protein. This sample yields tens of thousands of distinct CDR3 sequences, of which 6.5% are seen a single time; roughly 35% belongs to the top ten. The source was CD8+ T cells sorted from PBMCs, collected more than 40 days after the first yellow fever vaccination. These receptors were taken from a man aged 18 to 30 who received the YFV17D yellow fever vaccine.

The table lists this clonotype with many counts. This CDR3 reads CASSLSSGVNTEAFF. The CDR3 nucleotides read TGTGCCAGCAGCTTATCTTCAGGGGTGAACACTGAAGCTTTCTTT. This chain uses TRBV7-8 with TRBJ1-1; weak D call: TRBD1 (6 bases). Germline CDR1 and CDR2: SGHVS and FQNEAQ. This CDR3 spans 15 amino acids. Trimming pared 2 bases from V and 0 bases from J, leaving 10 bases between.

A remark on this clonotype: A read error may be the cause here, since a much bigger clone is one base away. This chain links TRBV12-3 or TRBV12-4 with TRBJ2-5; no definite D call. This CDR3 contains 11 residues. DNA of the CDR3: TGTGCCAGCGGTTTTAACGAGACCCAGTACTTC. This encodes CASGFNETQYF.

This clonotype was recorded only once. The chain is built from TRBV4-2 and TRBJ2-5; D remains ambiguous. In germline, CDR1 is LGHNA, CDR2 YNFKEQ. The CDR3 runs to 16 residues. Trimming pared 10 bases from V and 2 bases from J, leaving 23 bases between. The CDR3 DNA reads TGTGCCACCTGTCATCCGACACGCCCGCAACAAGAGACCCAGTACTTC. It translates to CATCHPTRPQQETQYF.

This clonotype was observed many times. The chain employs TRBV13 and TRBJ2-7; no clear D. Per germline, CDR1 PRHDT and CDR2 FYEKMQ (reference sequence). Trimming took off 2 bases at V and 3 bases at J, with 14 bases between the two ends. This CDR3 has 15 residues. Here the CDR3 DNA reads TGTGCCAGCAGCTTATCCGACGATGGGTACTACGAGCAGTACTTC. Protein sequence: CASSLSDDGYYEQYF.

This clonotype showed up many times. The J gene is TRBJ2-5, the V gene TRBV4-1; D is ambiguous. The CDR3 spans 13 residues. Trimming removed 3 bases at V and 2 bases at J, with 7 bases between. CDR1 and CDR2 (germline): MGHRA, YSYEKL. CDR3 sequence: CASSHVAQETQYF. DNA for the CDR3: TGCGCCAGCAGCCACGTGGCTCAAGAGACCCAGTACTTC.

This clonotype was detected ten times or more. The DNA of the CDR3 is TGTGCCAGCAGCTTAGGACTAGGGGGCTACGAGCAGTACTTC. Its translation: CASSLGLGGYEQYF. The rearrangement joins TRBV7-6 to TRBJ2-7; D may be TRBD1 or TRBD2 (6 bases each). This CDR3 comprises 14 residues. Trimming pared 1 base from V and 3 bases from J, leaving 10 bases between. Germline V gene sequence: CDR1 SGHVS, CDR2 FNYEAQ. Combining the CDR3 with reference TRBV7-6 and TRBJ2-7 gives the whole variable domain GAGVSQSPRYKVTKRGQDVALRCDPISGHVSLYWYRQALGQGPEFLTYFNYEAQQDKSGLPNDRFSAERPEGSISTLTIQRTEQRDSAMYRCASSLGLGGYEQYFGPGTRLTVT.

The chain carries TRBV15 and TRBJ2-5; TRBD1 might be the D (5 bases). The CDR3 sequence is 14 residues long. V was cut by 2 bases and J by 3 bases, with 10 bases left in between. Germline V lookup: CDR1 LNHNV, CDR2 YYDKDF (reference sequence). The CDR3 DNA reads TGTGCCACCAGCAGAACTCAGGGTGAAGAGACCCAGTACTTC. This sequence encodes CATSRTQGEETQYF.

The V and J genes are TRBV7-9 and TRBJ2-5; 7 positions match TRBD2. V shed 0 bases and J 2 bases; nucleotides not matched to a gene: 6. Germline V gene lookup returns CDR1 SEHNR and CDR2 FQNEAQ (reference sequence). The CDR3 spans 16 residues. CDR3 protein: CASSLAGGAEQETQYF. As DNA, the CDR3 is TGTGCCAGCAGCTTAGCGGGAGGGGCCGAACAAGAGACCCAGTACTTC.